The 3 T cell receptor beta chains below all came from one sample that was sequenced in a study of CD8+ T cells in alopecia areata. It was cDNA, reverse transcribed from extracted RNA, that served as the sequencing template. Sequencing was performed with immunoSEQ multiplex PCR; in TCRdb, only in-frame clones are kept and a portion is missing. Of about 150,000 clones in the sample, less than 65% are singletons; the top ten hold 36%. Sequencing used CD8+ T cells sorted from blood. The receptors derive from a human donor in good health.

V is TRBV11-2 and J is TRBJ2-7; 7 nucleotides line up with TRBD1. Per the germline V gene, CDR1 is SGHAT and CDR2 is FQNNGV. The CDR3 is 13 amino acids. V was pared by 5 bases and J by 2 bases, with 3 bases of the junction left unmatched. The CDR3 region has the DNA TGTGCCAGCAGCCCCGGACAGGCCTACGAGCAGTACTTC. Translation: CASSPGQAYEQYF.

The CDR3 DNA reads TGTGCCAGCTCACCACCCATGGAGCCTGGCTACACCTTC. Protein product: CASSPPMEPGYTF. The V and J genes are TRBV18 and TRBJ1-2, with unresolved D. The V end was cut by 0 bases, the J end by 7 bases, with 9 bases between. Germline CDR1 and CDR2: KGHSH and LQKENI. CDR3 length: 13 residues. Full variable domain (missing parts from reference TRBV18 and TRBJ1-2): NAGVMQNPRHLVRRRGQEARLRCSPMKGHSHVYWYRQLPEEGLKFMVYLQKENIIDESGMPKERFSAEFPKEGPSILRIQQVVRGDSAAYFCASSPPMEPGYTFGSGTRLTVV.

This clone was detected only a few times. The chain links TRBV5-4 to TRBJ2-1; 12 bases align to TRBD2. V lost 4 bases to trimming and J lost 5 bases; unmatched junction nucleotides: 7. The CDR3 has 16 amino acids. Germline V gene sequence: CDR1 SGHNT, CDR2 YYREEE (reference sequence). CDR3 nucleotide sequence: TGTGCCAGCAGCGGGGGGACTAGCGGGCATGACAATGAGCAGTTCTTC. It codes for CASSGGTSGHDNEQFF.